Listed here are 17 T cell receptor beta chains from one sample, sequenced in a study of regulatory T cells in long-lasting Graves disease. Both iRepertoire HTBI primers and Arm-PCR of CDR3 regions were used to build the TCR beta libraries. TCRdb analysed the multiplex PCR reads with MiXCR anew, one entry per CDR3 protein. Of roughly 490,000 distinct CDR3 sequences in the sample, about 22% are singletons; the top ten hold around 13%. Time point defined: persistent/refractory GD, antithyroid drugs over 5 years with positive TRAb. PBMC-extracted RNA yielded the TCR library. The input for sequencing was peripheral blood mononuclear cells (PBMCs), taken when the disease was refractory, from a patient treated with antithyroid drugs. The receptors come from a female donor with Graves disease.

This clonotype was seen at least ten times. The V gene is TRBV28, the J gene TRBJ2-7, with no clear D. The CDR3 extends over 13 amino acids. Germline lookup yields CDR1 MDHEN and CDR2 SYDVKM. With 6 bases removed from V and 0 bases from J, the gap between germline ends came to 9 bases. The CDR3 sequence: CASSPTGSYEQYF. The CDR3 coding sequence is TGTGCCAGCAGCCCGACTGGCTCCTACGAGCAGTACTTC.

The V gene is TRBV29-1, the J gene TRBJ2-7, with 8 bases matching TRBD1. The V segment lost 6 bases and the J segment 5 bases; nucleotides outside the gene matches: 3. Germline values: CDR1 SQVTM, CDR2 ANQGSEA. The CDR3 is 11 residues long. For the CDR3, the DNA is TGCAGCGTGTACAGGGGGGACGAGCAGTACTTC. Translation gives CSVYRGDEQYF.

In this sample, this clonotype turned up once. One end of the junction fails to match germline, which may point to a read error. This sequence joins TRBV7-3 and TRBJ1-1; 7 nucleotides agree with TRBD1. In germline, CDR1 is SGHTA, CDR2 FQGTGA. The CDR3 extends over 14 amino acids. The CDR3 nucleotides are TGTGTCAGCAGCGGGACCACAGGGGACACTGAAGCTTTCTTT. Translated: CVSSGTTGDTEAFF.

This clonotype was detected ten times or more. The chain has TRBV28 and TRBJ1-1; 7 nucleotides agree with TRBD1. Trimming at V came to 8 bases and at J to 7 bases, leaving 7 bases not matched to a gene. This CDR3 spans 12 amino acids. CDR1 MDHEN and CDR2 SYDVKM come from the germline V gene. The CDR3 coding sequence is TGTGCCAGCGGCACAGGGGAGGATGAAGCTTTCTTT. As protein: CASGTGEDEAFF.

Comments on this clonotype: One base away lies a much larger clone, so this may be a sequencing read error. This sequence joins TRBV7-2 and TRBJ1-4, with 8 bases matching TRBD1. Unmatched junction bases numbered 8, after V lost 3 bases and J lost 8 bases. CDR3 length: 15 residues. The germline V gene has CDR1 SGHTA and CDR2 FQGNSA. The CDR3 spells CASSFSRTGWEKLFF. The CDR3 nucleotides are TGTGCCAGCAGCTTTTCCAGGACAGGGTGGGAAAAACTGTTTTTT. The full variable domain, completed using reference TRBV7-2 and TRBJ1-4, is GAGVSQSPSNKVTEKGKDVELRCDPISGHTALYWYRQSLGQGLEFLIYFQGNSAPDKSGLPSDRFSAERTGGSVSTLTIQRTQQEDSAVYLCASSFSRTGWEKLFFGSGTQLSVL.

This clonotype was seen at least ten times. The chain has TRBV6-5 and TRBJ2-5; either TRBD1 or TRBD2 may fit D (6 bases each). V was clipped by 2 bases and J by 4 bases, with 14 bases between them. This CDR3 contains 15 residues. CDR1 and CDR2 from the germline V gene are MNHEY and SVGAGI. CDR3 residues: CASSYKKEGGETQYF. The DNA for the CDR3 is TGTGCCAGCAGTTACAAAAAGGAGGGGGGAGAGACCCAGTACTTC.

This clonotype was counted once. The gene calls are TRBV20-1 and TRBJ2-6; TRBD1 might be the D (6 bases). CDR3 size: 14 residues. The germline V gene has CDR1 DFQATT and CDR2 SNEGSKA (reference sequence). V lost 5 bases and J lost 1, with 9 bases in between. Written as DNA, the CDR3 is TGCAGTGCTCTGACAGGTTCTGGGGCCAACGTCCTGACTTTC. Translation gives CSALTGSGANVLTF.

This clonotype was seen more than once but under ten times. The chain carries TRBV7-2 and TRBJ1-1; D perhaps matches TRBD1 (5 bases). Germline V gives CDR1 SGHTA, CDR2 FQGNSA. V was shortened by 10 bases and J by 0 bases, with 12 bases between the two germline ends. This CDR3 contains 13 residues. In DNA, the CDR3 is TGTGCCACTAGACAGATGATGAACACTGAAGCTTTCTTT. It specifies CATRQMMNTEAFF. The full variable domain, completed using reference TRBV7-2 and TRBJ1-1, is GAGVSQSPSNKVTEKGKDVELRCDPISGHTALYWYRQSLGQGLEFLIYFQGNSAPDKSGLPSDRFSAERTGGSVSTLTIQRTQQEDSAVYLCATRQMMNTEAFFGQGTRLTVV.

The genes are TRBV29-1 and TRBJ2-4; D is unclear. The CDR3 spans 10 residues. V was trimmed by 7 bases and J by 8 bases, leaving 9 bases between them. CDR1 is SQVTM, CDR2 ANQGSEA, per germline. DNA for the CDR3: TGCAGCGGTCTACTGGACATTCAGTACTTC. This codes for CSGLLDIQYF.

This clonotype was seen only once. The chain links TRBV3-1 to TRBJ2-1, with D tentatively TRBD2 (5 bases). This CDR3 is built from 17 residues. V was pared by 0 bases and J by 10 bases, with 22 bases between. Germline CDR1 LGHDT, CDR2 YNNKEL (reference sequence). The CDR3 loop reads CASSQDSSGVGYKEQFF. The CDR3 coding sequence is TGTGCCAGCAGCCAAGATAGTTCCGGGGTGGGGTATAAAGAGCAGTTCTTC.

This clonotype was seen just once. The genes are TRBV13 and TRBJ1-3, with D hard to call. The V gene lost 5 bases and the J gene lost 2 bases, with 13 bases spanning the gap. Germline V gene sequence: CDR1 PRHDT, CDR2 FYEKMQ (reference sequence). This CDR3 has 15 residues. Here the CDR3 reads CASSKLTAPGNTIYF. CDR3 DNA sequence: TGTGCCAGCAGCAAACTTACAGCTCCTGGAAACACCATATATTTT.

As regards this clonotype: One base separates it from a far larger clone, so it is likely a read error. The CDR3 does not close with the conserved phenylalanine or tryptophan, likely indicating a read error. This chain joins TRBV20-1 and TRBJ1-1, with D unclear. Germline V gene lookup returns CDR1 DFQATT and CDR2 SNEGSKA (reference sequence). The CDR3 has 13 residues. The DNA for the CDR3 is TGCAGCTTTCGAGGGCCTTCGAACACTGAAGCTTTCCTT. As protein: CSFRGPSNTEAFL.

This clonotype showed up many times. The chain uses TRBV28 and TRBJ2-7; the match to TRBD1 covers 9 bases. V dropped 6 bases and J dropped 6; count of bases not matched to a gene: 12. Germline V lookup: CDR1 MDHEN, CDR2 SYDVKM. This CDR3 region has 15 residues. This CDR3 is CASRGTGPSPGEQYF. CDR3 nucleotides: TGTGCCAGCAGAGGGACAGGGCCCTCCCCGGGCGAGCAGTACTTC.

In its sample, this clonotype was seen many times. This chain connects TRBV6-1 to TRBJ1-2; TRBD1 aligns across 8 bases. Per the germline V gene, CDR1 is MNHNS and CDR2 is SASEGT. The CDR3 sequence is 11 residues long. Trimming cost V 10 bases and J 7 bases; bases outside gene matches: 5. The DNA for the CDR3 is TGTGCCACCCAGGGGGCGCGTGGCTACACCTTC. Its protein is CATQGARGYTF.

Only a few counts were recorded for this clonotype. V and J are TRBV9 and TRBJ2-5; tentatively, D is TRBD1 or TRBD2 (5 bases each). This CDR3 comprises 16 residues. Germline assignment: CDR1 SGDLS and CDR2 YYNGEE. V was shortened by 3 bases and J by 3 bases, with 18 bases between the two germline ends. The CDR3 sequence: CASSDLGGGSEETQYF. The CDR3 DNA reads TGTGCCAGCAGCGACCTTGGTGGGGGAAGTGAAGAGACCCAGTACTTC. Complete variable domain (other parts from reference TRBV9 and TRBJ2-5): DSGVTQTPKHLITATGQRVTLRCSPRSGDLSVYWYQQSLDQGLQFLIQYYNGEERAKGNILERFSAQQFPDLHSELNLSSLELGDSALYFCASSDLGGGSEETQYFGPGTRLLVL.

This clonotype was counted at least ten times. This chain links TRBV7-2 with TRBJ2-7; 9 bases are a match to TRBD2. Germline CDR1 reads SGHTA; CDR2 reads FQGNSA. This CDR3 comprises 16 residues. V dropped 1 base and J dropped 4; count of bases not matched to a gene: 8. The CDR3 spells CASSLGVAGASYEQYF. For the CDR3, the DNA is TGTGCCAGCAGCTTAGGGGTAGCGGGAGCTTCGTACGAGCAGTACTTC.

The rearrangement uses TRBV7-3 and TRBJ2-5; 7 bases are a match to TRBD1. The trim removed 5 bases at V and 2 bases at J, leaving 8 bases unmatched. Germline V gene lookup returns CDR1 SGHTA and CDR2 FQGTGA. The CDR3 covers 15 residues. CDR3 protein: CASSPYRGDQETQYF. In DNA, the CDR3 is TGTGCCAGCAGCCCTTACAGGGGTGATCAAGAGACCCAGTACTTC.